What follows are 9 T cell receptor beta chains derived from one specimen sequenced in a study of T cells after yellow fever vaccination. TCRdb re-called the 5' RACE reads with MiXCR, one entry per CDR3 protein. The data show roughly 310,000 distinct CDR3 sequences, 8.5% to 9% seen once. The source material was PBMCs, sampled on the day of the first yellow fever vaccination. The receptors here all came from a man aged 18 to 35 who received the YFV17D yellow fever vaccine.

This chain connects TRBV7-2 to TRBJ1-2; 9 nucleotides match TRBD1. The ends lost 3 bases at V and 5 bases at J; junction bases unmatched: 13. The CDR3 loop spans 17 amino acids. Germline values: CDR1 SGHTA, CDR2 FQGNSA. The DNA of the CDR3 is TGTGCCAGCAGCTTGGGCGGGACAGGGCGGATTGGGTATGGCTACACCTTC. It codes for CASSLGGTGRIGYGYTF.

This clonotype came up once. The chain carries TRBV7-3 and TRBJ1-2; maybe TRBD1 (6 bases). This CDR3 is built from 15 residues. The ends were cut back, 5 bases at V and 4 bases at J, with 17 bases in the middle. In germline, CDR1 is SGHTA, CDR2 FQGTGA. The CDR3 spells CASSREGGLSYGYTF. The DNA of the CDR3 is TGTGCCAGCAGCAGAGAAGGGGGATTGAGCTATGGCTACACCTTC.

In its sample, this clonotype was seen a few times. CDR3 in DNA: TGCAGTGCCCTTGGGGAGGCTAATGAAAAACTGTTTTTT. As protein: CSALGEANEKLFF. This chain joins TRBV20-1 and TRBJ1-4; D is ambiguous. V was pared by 6 bases and J by 3 bases, with 11 bases between. CDR1 is DFQATT, CDR2 SNEGSKA, per germline (reference sequence). CDR3 length: 13 amino acids.

The V and J genes are TRBV7-9 and TRBJ2-5; 7 positions agree with TRBD1. The CDR3 is 15 amino acids. V lost 5 bases to trimming and J lost 4 bases; unmatched junction nucleotides: 10. Germline CDR1 is SEHNR and CDR2 is FQNEAQ (reference sequence). The CDR3 loop is CASSVTGSLLETQYF. For the CDR3, the DNA is TGTGCCAGCAGCGTGACAGGGTCGTTGTTAGAGACCCAGTACTTC.

The chain combines TRBV20-1 with TRBJ1-2; unclear D gene. Germline CDR1 is DFQATT and CDR2 is SNEGSKA (reference sequence). Trimming removed 5 bases at V and 5 bases at J, with 6 bases between. The CDR3 has 10 amino acids. CDR3 sequence: CSAQEYGYTF. The DNA for the CDR3 is TGCAGTGCTCAGGAATATGGCTACACCTTC.

This chain joins TRBV7-2 and TRBJ2-1; 9 bases line up with TRBD2. Germline V CDR1 and CDR2: SGHTA, FQGNSA. This CDR3 is built from 17 residues. Unmatched junction bases numbered 7, after V lost 3 bases and J lost 1 base. CDR3 protein: CASSFLAGPASYNEQFF. CDR3 sequence (DNA): TGTGCCAGCAGCTTCCTAGCGGGGCCCGCTTCCTACAATGAGCAGTTCTTC.

In this sample, this clonotype turned up a few times. V and J are TRBV11-1 and TRBJ2-1; 9 bases line up with TRBD2. The ends lost 3 bases at V and 3 bases at J; junction bases unmatched: 3. This CDR3 is built from 15 residues. Germline values: CDR1 SGHAT, CDR2 FQDESV (reference sequence). Written as DNA, the CDR3 is TGTGCCAGCAGCTTTCTGCGGGGGGGCTACAATGAGCAGTTCTTC. This sequence encodes CASSFLRGGYNEQFF. Complete variable domain (other parts from reference TRBV11-1 and TRBJ2-1): EAEVAQSPRYKITEKSQAVAFWCDPISGHATLYWYRQILGQGPELLVQFQDESVVDDSQLPKDRFSAERLKGVDSTLKIQPAELGDSAMYLCASSFLRGGYNEQFFGPGTRLTVL.

This clonotype came up many times. DNA for the CDR3: TGTGCCAGCAGCTTTTTTCCCAACGCGGAGCAGTACTTC. This gives the protein CASSFFPNAEQYF. This chain joins TRBV7-2 and TRBJ2-7; D not certain. Per the germline V gene, CDR1 is SGHTA and CDR2 is FQGNSA. Trimming removed 3 bases from V and 7 bases from J, with 13 bases in between. The CDR3 has 13 residues.

The chain recombines TRBV6-1 with TRBJ2-1; D gene ambiguous. In germline, CDR1 is MNHNS, CDR2 SASEGT. V was clipped by 10 bases and J by 7 bases, with 17 bases between them. This CDR3 spans 13 amino acids. CDR3 region: CATLGWRTNEQFF. The DNA for the CDR3 is TGTGCCACTCTGGGGTGGAGAACGAATGAGCAGTTCTTC.